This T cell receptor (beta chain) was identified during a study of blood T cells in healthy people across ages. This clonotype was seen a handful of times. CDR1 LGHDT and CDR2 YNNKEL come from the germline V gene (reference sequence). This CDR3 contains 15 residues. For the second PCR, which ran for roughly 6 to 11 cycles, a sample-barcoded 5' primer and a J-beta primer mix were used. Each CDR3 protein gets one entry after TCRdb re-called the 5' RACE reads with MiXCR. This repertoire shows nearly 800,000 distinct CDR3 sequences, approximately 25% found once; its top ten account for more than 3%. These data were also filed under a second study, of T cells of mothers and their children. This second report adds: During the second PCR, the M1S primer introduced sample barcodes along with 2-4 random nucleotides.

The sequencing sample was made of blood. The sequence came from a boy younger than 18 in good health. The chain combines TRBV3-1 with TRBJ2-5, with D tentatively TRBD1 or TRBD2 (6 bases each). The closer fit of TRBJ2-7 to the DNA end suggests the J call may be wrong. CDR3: CASSQEPGALSEQYF. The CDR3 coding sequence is TGTGCCAGCAGCCAAGAACCGGGGGCGCTTTCCGAGCAGTACTTC.